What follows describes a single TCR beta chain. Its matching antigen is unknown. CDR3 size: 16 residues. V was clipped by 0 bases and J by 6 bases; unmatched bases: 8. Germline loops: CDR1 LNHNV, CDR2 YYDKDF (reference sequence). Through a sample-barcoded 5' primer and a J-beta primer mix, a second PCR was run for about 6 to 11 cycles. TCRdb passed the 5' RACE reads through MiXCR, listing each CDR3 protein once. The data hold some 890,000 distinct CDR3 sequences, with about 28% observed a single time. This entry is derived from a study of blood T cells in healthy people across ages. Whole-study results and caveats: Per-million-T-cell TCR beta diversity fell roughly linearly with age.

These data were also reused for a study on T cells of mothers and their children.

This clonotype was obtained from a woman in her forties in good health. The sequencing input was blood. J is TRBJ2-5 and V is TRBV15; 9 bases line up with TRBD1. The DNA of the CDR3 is TGTGCCACCAGCAGAGACCAAGGGACAGGGTTAAAGACCCAGTACTTC. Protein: CATSRDQGTGLKTQYF.